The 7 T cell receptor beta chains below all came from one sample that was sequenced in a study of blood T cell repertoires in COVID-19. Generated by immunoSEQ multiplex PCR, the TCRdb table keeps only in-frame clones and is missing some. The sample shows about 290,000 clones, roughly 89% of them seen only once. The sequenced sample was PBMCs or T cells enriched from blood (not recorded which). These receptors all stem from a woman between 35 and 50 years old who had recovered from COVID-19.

This CDR3 is CASSPVVVISGNTIYF. As DNA, the CDR3 is TGTGCCAGCTCACCCGTAGTGGTGATCTCTGGAAACACCATATATTTT. V usage is TRBV18 and J usage is TRBJ1-3; D gene ambiguous. Trimming stripped 3 bases from V and 0 bases from J, with 12 bases between. Germline loops: CDR1 KGHSH, CDR2 LQKENI. The length of the CDR3 is 16 residues. Full variable domain (remainder filled in from reference TRBV18 and TRBJ1-3): NAGVMQNPRHLVRRRGQEARLRCSPMKGHSHVYWYRQLPEEGLKFMVYLQKENIIDESGMPKERFSAEFPKEGPSILRIQQVVRGDSAAYFCASSPVVVISGNTIYFGEGSWLTVV.

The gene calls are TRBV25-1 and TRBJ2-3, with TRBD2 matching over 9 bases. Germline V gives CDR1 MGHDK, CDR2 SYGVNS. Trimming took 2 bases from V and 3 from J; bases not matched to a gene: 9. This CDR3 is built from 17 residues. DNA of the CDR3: TGTGCCAGCAGTGAAGACGACGTAGCGGGGGCGACAGATACGCAGTATTTT. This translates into CASSEDDVAGATDTQYF.

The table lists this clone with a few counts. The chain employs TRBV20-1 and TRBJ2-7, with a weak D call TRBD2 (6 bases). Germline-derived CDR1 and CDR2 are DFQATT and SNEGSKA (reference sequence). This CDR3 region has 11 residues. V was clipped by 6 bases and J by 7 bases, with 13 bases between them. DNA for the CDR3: TGCAGTGCCCGACTAGTCGGTGAGCAGTACTTC. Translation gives CSARLVGEQYF.

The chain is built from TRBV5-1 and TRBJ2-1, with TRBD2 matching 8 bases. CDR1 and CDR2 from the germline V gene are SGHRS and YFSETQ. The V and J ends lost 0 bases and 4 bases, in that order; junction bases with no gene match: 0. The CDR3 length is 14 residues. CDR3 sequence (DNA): TGCGCCAGCAGCTTGGGACTAGCGTACAATGAGCAGTTCTTC. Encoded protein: CASSLGLAYNEQFF.

CDR3 in amino acids: CASRGGQAYGYTF. The CDR3 nucleotides read TGTGCCAGCAGGGGAGGACAAGCATATGGCTACACCTTC. The chain uses TRBV2 and TRBJ1-2, with D maybe TRBD1 (5 bases). From germline, CDR1 is SNHLY and CDR2 FYNNEI. The ends were cut back, 6 bases at V and 5 bases at J, with 13 bases in the middle. This CDR3 has 13 residues.

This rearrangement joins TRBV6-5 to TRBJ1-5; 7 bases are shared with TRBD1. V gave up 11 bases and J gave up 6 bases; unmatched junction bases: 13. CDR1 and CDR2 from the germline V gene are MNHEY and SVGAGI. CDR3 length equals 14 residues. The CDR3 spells CAALTGMKSQPQHF. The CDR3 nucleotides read TGTGCCGCTTTGACAGGGATGAAGAGTCAGCCCCAGCATTTT.

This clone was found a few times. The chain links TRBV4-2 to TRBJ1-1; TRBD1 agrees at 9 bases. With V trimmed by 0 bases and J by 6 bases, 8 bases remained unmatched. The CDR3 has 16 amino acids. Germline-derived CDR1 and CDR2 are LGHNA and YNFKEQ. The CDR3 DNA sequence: TGTGCCAGCAGCCAAGATGGGGACAGGGTTTCGGCTGAAGCTTTCTTT. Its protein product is CASSQDGDRVSAEAFF.